Listed below are T cell receptor beta chains from one sample, sequenced in a study of T cells after yellow fever vaccination. TCRdb processed the 5' RACE reads anew with MiXCR; each CDR3 protein has one entry. The sample consists of 300,000 to 400,000 distinct CDR3 sequences, 8.7% of them appearing once. The source was PBMCs, collected on the day of the first yellow fever vaccination. The receptors here all came from a man aged 18 to 30 who received the YFV17D yellow fever vaccine. CDR3s include the opening cysteine and the closing phenylalanine or tryptophan. D genes are given only for firm matches. Clone size is stated in some rows and not others, as once, few, many or a class when expanded.

V	size	J	D	DNA	CDR3
TRBV15	few	TRBJ2-4	NA	TGTGCCACCAGCAGAGATGTAGTAGCCAAAAACATTCAGTACTTC	CATSRDVVAKNIQYF
TRBV5-1	many	TRBJ1-1	TRBD1	TGCGCCAGCAGCTTAGGGGGCGACCTCACTGAAGCTTTCTTT	CASSLGGDLTEAFF
TRBV5-1	many	TRBJ2-7	TRBD1	TGCGCCAGCAGCTTGGCTGGACAGGGCAGCTCCTACGAGCAGTACTTC	CASSLAGQGSSYEQYF
TRBV7-2	few	TRBJ2-3	TRBD2	TGTGCCAGCAGCCGACTAGCGGGGCCGTGGTATTTT	CASSRLAGPWYF
TRBV7-2	few	TRBJ1-1	NA	TGTGCCAGCAGCCGTAGTCGGTGGACAGCTGAAGCTTTCTTT	CASSRSRWTAEAFF
TRBV20-1	few	TRBJ2-1	NA	TGCAGTGCTATTAATAGCGGTGGTTATTACAATGAGCAGTTCTTC	CSAINSGGYYNEQFF
TRBV12-3/TRBV12-4	NA	TRBJ2-5	TRBD2	TGTGCCAGCAGCTTCCAAGCAGCGGGACTAGCGGGGGGGCCCCGGGGGGAGACCCAGTACTTC	CASSFQAAGLAGGPRGETQYF
TRBV12-3/TRBV12-4	few	TRBJ2-5	NA	TGTGCCAGCAGATTAGGGCAGGGGGAGACCCAGTACTTC	CASRLGQGETQYF
TRBV5-1	NA	TRBJ1-5	NA	TGCGCCAGCAGTTCAGGACGTATGGGGCAGCCCCAGCATTTT	CASSSGRMGQPQHF
TRBV20-1	NA	TRBJ1-4	NA	TGCAGTGCTAGGGCAGACCTTAATGAAAAACTGTTTTTT	CSARADLNEKLFF
TRBV5-1	many	TRBJ2-2	TRBD2	TGCGCCAGCAGCAAGACTAGCGCGCCGAACACCGGGGAGCTGTTTTTT	CASSKTSAPNTGELFF
TRBV29-1	few	TRBJ2-5	NA	TGCAGCGTTGTTAGGGACACAGAGACCCAGTACTTC	CSVVRDTETQYF
TRBV14	NA	TRBJ2-2	NA	TGTGCCAGCAGCCAAGGCGGGCGGATCGGGGAGCTGTTTTTT	CASSQGGRIGELFF
TRBV7-9	NA	TRBJ1-2	NA	TGTGCCAGCACCCTAGGCCGTGTTGGGGTGGGAGAAGGCTACACCTTC	CASTLGRVGVGEGYTF
TRBV20-1	few	TRBJ2-5	TRBD2	TGCAGTGCGAAGAGCGGGGGGCCAGGGGAGACCCAGTACTTC	CSAKSGGPGETQYF
TRBV7-3	many	TRBJ2-2	NA	TGTGCCAGCAGCTTAGGGGTCGGCACCGGGGAGCTGTTTTTT	CASSLGVGTGELFF
TRBV6-1	few	TRBJ2-5	NA	TGTGCCAGCAGAGTTATTGGCCGGGACCAACAAGAGACCCAGTACTTC	CASRVIGRDQQETQYF